The subject of this entry is one T cell receptor (beta chain). The target antigen is unknown. The data are from a study of shared clonotypes between healthy human individuals. About the research overall: Donors were two women and a few men aged 18 to 49. Regarding the study as a whole: Compared with clonotypes that all four donors shared, non-shared clonotypes had lower generation probabilities.

TCRdb's copy holds only in-frame clones and misses some; the assay was immunoSEQ multiplex PCR. The sample lists over a million clones; roughly 74% were seen once. Sequenced sample: memory CD4+ T cells from PBMCs. The subset was: CD45RA-negative fraction. The sequence came from a man aged 18-30 years in good health. Some clones in this sample may be carry-over from other donors' samples.

The CDR3 bases are TGTGCCAGCAGTTTATGGGGACAGGGAGGTCAGCCCCAGCATTTT. Translating it yields CASSLWGQGGQPQHF. V and J are TRBV28 and TRBJ1-5; 9 nucleotides line up with TRBD1. V gave up 0 bases and J gave up 6 bases; unmatched junction bases: 3. The CDR3 extends over 15 amino acids. CDR1 MDHEN and CDR2 SYDVKM come from the germline V gene.